What follows describes a single T cell receptor (beta chain). The antigen is unknown. Germline V CDR1 and CDR2: LNHDA, SQIVND (reference sequence). Trimming took off 3 bases at V and 8 bases at J, with 13 bases between the two ends. This CDR3 has 14 residues. This sample is part of a study of T cells in Graves' hyperthyroidism and ophthalmopathy. Study results and caveats: Most thyroid clonotypes with frequency above 0.001 were detected in blood.

Researchers amplified the TCR beta CDR3 regions from RNA transcripts. First-round RT-PCR of the TCR CDR3 relied on the HTBI primer set. TCRdb used MiXCR to reprocess the multiplex PCR reads, holding one entry per CDR3 protein. The sample has roughly 570,000 distinct CDR3 sequences, around 14% seen once; the top ten hold roughly 6.6%. Sequencing was carried out using blood. This rearrangement joins TRBV19 to TRBJ1-4; no clear D gene. This sequence originates from a woman in her twenties or thirties with Graves' hyperthyroidism. This CDR3 is CASSITAGEEKLFF. DNA for the CDR3: TGTGCCAGTAGTATTACGGCCGGGGAGGAAAAACTGTTTTTT. Full variable domain (outside the CDR3, taken from reference TRBV19 and TRBJ1-4): DGGITQSPKYLFRKEGQNVTLSCEQNLNHDAMYWYRQDPGQGLRLIYYSQIVNDFQKGDIAEGYSVSREKKESFPLTVTSAQKNPTAFYLCASSITAGEEKLFFGSGTQLSVL.